The following is a TCR beta chain sequence with its context. This clone's antigen is unknown. Base qualities were left out, and no much larger clone turns up one base away. Stable Graves' hyperthyroidism was defined as the absence of progression to ophthalmopathy over 18 months of follow-up. The hyperthyroidism patients were between 18 and 65 years old and newly diagnosed, with a disease duration of less than 2 months. Patients with uncontrolled infections, other autoimmune diseases, pregnancy or lactation were excluded. Diagnoses were established on the basis of clinical symptoms, serum thyroxine and TRAb, thyroid ultrasound, and orbital computed tomography. PBMCs were isolated from roughly 10 ml of fresh peripheral blood by Ficoll-Paque density gradient centrifugation. Total RNA was extracted using Trizol reagent, and RNA quality was assessed on an Agilent 2100 Bioanalyzer. This specimen belongs to a study of T cells in Graves' hyperthyroidism and ophthalmopathy (dated by TCRdb to 2018 to 2020). For the wider study: Peripheral blood samples were taken at the time of initial diagnosis, prior to any treatment. A discovery cohort of about 96 patients, approximately 45 with Graves' ophthalmopathy and over 55 with stable Graves' hyperthyroidism, was used to find distinguishing TCR V-J signatures. Whether ophthalmopathy could be predicted prospectively was tested in an independent validation cohort made up of roughly 19 hyperthyroidism patients plus 17 patients who later progressed to ophthalmopathy. The approximately 100 discovery patients were divided at random into training and test sets in a 7:3 ratio. In addition, the study compared T-cell repertoires in thyroid tissue and in blood from roughly six Graves' hyperthyroidism patients. After sampling, hyperthyroidism patients received methimazole starting at 30 mg daily, and ophthalmopathy patients received high-dose intravenous methylprednisolone. According to the paper, TCR Vbeta CDR3 sequencing was carried out on over 130 peripheral blood samples, which came from approximately 43 ophthalmopathy, around 74 hyperthyroidism and about 17 progressor patients.

Beyond this particular receptor, the publication reports: Most expanded thyroid clonotypes (frequency above 0.001) were also detected in blood, a finding suggesting that blood repertoires may reflect thyroid immune responses. A 13 V-J signature model separated ophthalmopathy from stable hyperthyroidism, with around 90% sensitivity and roughly 82% specificity in cross-validation and 80%/75% in testing. In validation, the model predicted progression to ophthalmopathy with approximately 69% sensitivity and less than 80% specificity, a median of 6.5 months before onset. No statistical method was used to set the sample size in advance, and investigators knew the group allocation.

The TCR beta CDR3 regions were amplified from the RNA transcripts. The TCR CDR3 was subjected to a first round of RT-PCR using the HTBI primer set and the Qiagen OneStep RT-PCR kit. A second multiplex PCR round built the libraries, followed by size selection and purification. The libraries were sequenced on an Illumina HiSeq2000 using paired-end 100 bp reads. From the authors' description of their analysis: Raw data were processed with SOAPnuke, discarding reads with adapters, uncalled bases, mean Phred below 15, or no exact constant-primer or identifier match. High-quality paired reads were merged with COPE v1.2.5, and unique nucleotide sequences were defined as clonotypes. Clonotypes were aligned to IMGT TRBV, TRBD and TRBJ reference segments using MiTCR v1.1. The analysis was restricted to V-J combinations with a frequency above 0.0001, which together covered 99% to 99.2% of the repertoires. A TCS score was defined as the ratio between F50 (clonal expansion) and ExV (chaos), using BLOSUM62-based TCRdist between CDR3 peptides within each V-J. Welch's t-statistics and random forest reduced 514 V-J features to 10 to 15, which were used in a naive Bayes classifier (R e1071). Using fastp at Q25 and MiXCR, TCRdb reprocessed the public reads and kept productive beta chains. Every CDR3 protein is listed once, alongside the most common genes and DNA of its rows. TCRdb's processing, not the authors', yielded these V and J calls. Recorded for this sample are 300,000 or so distinct CDR3 sequences; 15% to 20% of them occurred a single time. The ten largest account for approximately 49% of the sample.

Specimen: blood. The origin of this receptor is a woman between 45 and 65 years old with Graves' hyperthyroidism.

The CDR3 region reads CAISDGSDRGYGYTF. The DNA sequence is TGTGCCATCAGTGATGGGAGTGACAGGGGCTATGGCTACACCTTC. Recombination connected TRBV10-3 to TRBJ1-2, and TRBD1 matches 8 of the central bases. CDR1 and CDR2 are drawn from the germline V gene: ENHRY, SYGVKD. From its cysteine to its phenylalanine, the CDR3 spans 15 amino acids. Only the CDR3 region is kept as DNA, spanning 45 bases read in frame from base 1. Compared with germline, V lacks 3 bases and J lacks 4 bases; bases without a gene match: 7.